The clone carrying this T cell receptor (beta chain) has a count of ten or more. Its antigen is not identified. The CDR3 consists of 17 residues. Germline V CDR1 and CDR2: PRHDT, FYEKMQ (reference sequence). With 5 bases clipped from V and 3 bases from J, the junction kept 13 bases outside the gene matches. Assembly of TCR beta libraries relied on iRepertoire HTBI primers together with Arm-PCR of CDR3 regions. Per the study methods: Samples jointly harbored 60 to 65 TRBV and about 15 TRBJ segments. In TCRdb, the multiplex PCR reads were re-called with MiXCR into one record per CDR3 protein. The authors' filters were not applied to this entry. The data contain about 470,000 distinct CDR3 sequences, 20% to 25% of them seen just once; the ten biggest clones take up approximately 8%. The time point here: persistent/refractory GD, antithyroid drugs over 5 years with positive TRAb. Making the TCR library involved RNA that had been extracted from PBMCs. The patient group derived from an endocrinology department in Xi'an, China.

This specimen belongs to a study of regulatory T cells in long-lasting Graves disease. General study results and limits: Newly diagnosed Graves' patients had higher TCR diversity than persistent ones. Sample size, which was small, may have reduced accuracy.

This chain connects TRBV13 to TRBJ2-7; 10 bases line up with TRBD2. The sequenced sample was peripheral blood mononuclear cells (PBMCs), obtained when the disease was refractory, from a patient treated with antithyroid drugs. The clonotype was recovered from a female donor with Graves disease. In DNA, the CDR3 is TGTGCCAGCAGCCATCAGACTAGCGGGTTGCCGGGCTACGAGCAGTACTTC. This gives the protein CASSHQTSGLPGYEQYF.